These 31 T cell receptor beta chains were sequenced from one sample in a study of molecular identifiers for immune sequencing clone quantification. TCRdb re-derived calls from the PCR reads in MiXCR, one entry per CDR3 protein. The repertoire consists of tens of thousands of distinct CDR3 sequences, with 15% to 20% occurring once and the leading ten covering under 1.5%. Material for sequencing was naive CD8+ T cells from blood, with Jurkat cell RNA spiked in. Subset of the sample: FACS-sorted CD8+CD4-CCR7+CD45RA+ naive T cells. These receptor sequences come from a human donor in good health. Some libraries in this study had Jurkat cell RNA spiked in.

There are many counts of this clonotype. The chain recombines TRBV11-2 with TRBJ2-3, with TRBD2 identical over 7 bases. The junction had 5 bases not matched to a gene; V was cut back by 1 base and J by 4 bases. The germline V gene has CDR1 SGHAT and CDR2 FQNNGV. This CDR3 contains 15 residues. In DNA form, the CDR3 reads TGTGCCAGCAGCTTAGGCGGGAGTGCGGCAGATACGCAGTATTTT. This codes for CASSLGGSAADTQYF.

In its sample, this clonotype was seen a few times. This rearrangement joins TRBV5-6 to TRBJ2-3; D is unclear. V was pared by 0 bases and J by 5 bases, with 10 bases between. The CDR3 sequence is 14 residues long. Looked up from germline, CDR1 is SGHDT and CDR2 is YYEEEE. The CDR3 reads CASSLVVRGDTQYF. DNA for the CDR3: TGTGCCAGCAGCTTGGTGGTGCGTGGAGATACGCAGTATTTT. The full variable domain, in which reference TRBV5-6 and TRBJ2-3 provide the parts outside the CDR3, is DAGVTQSPTHLIKTRGQQVTLRCSPKSGHDTVSWYQQALGQGPQFIFQYYEEEERQRGNFPDRFSGHQFPNYSSELNVNALLLGDSALYLCASSLVVRGDTQYFGPGTRLTVL.

In its sample, this clonotype was seen many times. The CDR3 nucleotides are TGCAGTGCTAGGACTAGCGGGAGCTACGAGCAGTACTTC. Its translation is CSARTSGSYEQYF. The rearrangement links TRBV20-1 to TRBJ2-7; TRBD2 aligns across 12 bases. Germline-derived CDR1 and CDR2 are DFQATT and SNEGSKA (reference sequence). V lost 3 bases, J lost 3 bases, and 0 bases stayed unmatched. The CDR3 spans 13 residues.

Notes on this clonotype: One end of the junction does not line up with germline, which may come from a read error. The chain recombines TRBV6-2 or TRBV6-3 with TRBJ1-1, with D hard to call. Germline CDR1 MNHEY, CDR2 SVGEGT. The CDR3 has 13 amino acids. As DNA, the CDR3 is TGTGCCCGAGGCTGGGGAGGCAACACTAAAGCTTTCTTT. It codes for CARGWGGNTKAFF.

This clonotype was counted only a few times. V gene TRBV7-9 combines with J gene TRBJ2-2, with 9 bases lining up with TRBD2. This CDR3 is 15 amino acids long. Per germline, CDR1 SEHNR and CDR2 FQNEAQ (reference sequence). J was trimmed by 1 base and V by 4 bases; bases with no gene match: 1. CDR3 bases: TGTGCCAGCAGCTCGACTAGCGGGAACACCGGGGAGCTGTTTTTT. It yields the protein CASSSTSGNTGELFF.

This clonotype was counted at least ten times. V gene TRBV4-2 combines with J gene TRBJ1-2; 7 positions agree with TRBD1. The V and J ends lost 4 bases and 2 bases, in that order; junction bases with no gene match: 4. Germline V lookup: CDR1 LGHNA, CDR2 YNFKEQ. The CDR3 has 14 residues. The CDR3 here is CASSPTGANYGYTF. CDR3 nucleotide sequence: TGTGCCAGCAGCCCCACAGGGGCCAACTATGGCTACACCTTC.

The table lists this clonotype with many counts. This chain joins TRBV4-1 and TRBJ2-4, with D maybe TRBD1 (6 bases). The V gene lost 4 bases and the J gene lost 0 bases, with 10 bases spanning the gap. The CDR3 length is 15 residues. Germline-derived CDR1 and CDR2 are MGHRA and YSYEKL. The CDR3 DNA follows: TGCGCCAGCAGCCGGACAGCCCTAGCCAAAAACATTCAGTACTTC. Translating it yields CASSRTALAKNIQYF.

Concerning this clonotype: A read error may explain this, as a much larger clone is one base away. V and J are TRBV27 and TRBJ2-3; 8 nucleotides line up with TRBD1. This CDR3 has 17 residues. Germline V CDR1 and CDR2: MNHEY, SMNVEV (reference sequence). CDR3 in DNA: TGTGTCAGCAAGGCGGGCCCAGGGGGCCTTAGCGCAGATACGCAGTATTTT. Translating it yields CVSKAGPGGLSADTQYF.

The sample holds a few counts of this clonotype. The chain couples TRBV18 to TRBJ2-1, with no clear D. CDR1 and CDR2 from the germline V gene are KGHSH and LQKENI. Trimming stripped 0 bases from V and 6 bases from J, with 9 bases between. The CDR3 runs 14 residues. CDR3 coding DNA: TGTGCCAGCTCACCACCGACTGATCTCAATGAGCAGTTCTTC. Residues: CASSPPTDLNEQFF.

This chain connects TRBV4-1 to TRBJ2-7, with TRBD2 as a possible D gene (6 bases). The CDR3 is 15 amino acids. V dropped 2 bases and J dropped 3 bases, with 14 bases sitting between them. Germline values: CDR1 MGHRA, CDR2 YSYEKL. The CDR3 nucleotides read TGCGCCAGCAGCCAATTACTAGCAGCCCTCTACGAGCAGTACTTC. This codes for CASSQLLAALYEQYF.

The sample holds many counts of this clonotype. The chain couples TRBV7-9 to TRBJ2-3, with a weak D call TRBD1 (6 bases). V lost 1 base, J lost 2 bases, and 13 bases lay in between. The CDR3 consists of 16 residues. The germline CDR1 and CDR2 sequences are SEHNR and FQNEAQ (reference sequence). The CDR3 DNA reads as TGTGCCAGCAGCTTAGTTGGTACAGGGCCCACAGATACGCAGTATTTT. Protein product: CASSLVGTGPTDTQYF.

Comment on this clonotype: A much larger clone differs from this one at a single base, so this may be a read error. This sequence joins TRBV7-3 and TRBJ2-2; D gene ambiguous. Looked up from germline, CDR1 is SGHTA and CDR2 is FQGTGA. The CDR3 contains 12 residues. V lost 4 bases and J lost 6, with 6 bases in between. The CDR3 reads CASSSWAGELFF. CDR3 coding DNA: TGTGCCAGCAGCTCCTGGGCCGGGGAGCTGTTTTTT.

As concerns this clonotype: A read error may account for a junction end that differs from germline. The J gene is TRBJ2-1, the V gene TRBV5-1; D remains unclear. There are 18 residues in the CDR3. Germline CDR1 is SGHRS and CDR2 is YFSETQ. The CDR3 region has the DNA TGCGCCAGCAGCTTGCAAATCTATGCGGAGAGTACCTACAATGAGCAGCTCTTC. Protein sequence: CASSLQIYAESTYNEQLF.

This clonotype has a count of ten or more. This sequence joins TRBV10-3 and TRBJ2-1; 11 bases line up with TRBD2. Germline V lookup: CDR1 ENHRY, CDR2 SYGVKD. V shed 2 bases, J shed 4 bases, and the junction held 4 bases outside the gene matches. This CDR3 is built from 16 residues. CDR3: CAISEPGTSGYNEQFF. CDR3 DNA sequence: TGTGCCATCAGTGAGCCAGGGACTAGCGGTTACAATGAGCAGTTCTTC.

This clonotype was detected many times. The V and J genes are TRBV3-1 and TRBJ2-5; D tentatively reads TRBD1 or TRBD2 (5 bases each). The V end lost 4 bases, the J end lost 3 bases, and 12 bases lay between the germline ends. CDR1 and CDR2 (germline): LGHDT, YNNKEL (reference sequence). The CDR3 consists of 14 residues. CDR3 coding DNA: TGTGCCAGCAGCCGACAGACGGGGAAAGAGACCCAGTACTTC. The encoded protein is CASSRQTGKETQYF.

This clonotype has at least ten counts. The rearrangement uses TRBV6-5 and TRBJ1-3; D is perhaps TRBD1 (5 bases). Germline values: CDR1 MNHEY, CDR2 SVGAGI. This CDR3 spans 17 amino acids. Trimming removed 6 bases at V and 0 bases at J, with 18 bases between. The CDR3 DNA is TGTGCCAGCAGACGCCGTTTAGGGGCCGTCTCTGGAAACACCATATATTTT. Its translation: CASRRRLGAVSGNTIYF.

This clonotype was detected a few times. This sequence may be a read error, since a much larger clone differs from it by one base. The rearrangement links TRBV7-9 to TRBJ1-6, with D maybe TRBD1 (5 bases). CDR1 is SEHNR and CDR2 is FQNEAQ in the germline V gene (reference sequence). This CDR3 has 16 amino acids. Trimming cost V 8 bases and J 9 bases, with 23 bases left between them. CDR3 DNA: TGTGCCAGCGGCAAAAACCCCCCCGGGGCCGGTTCACCCCTCCACTTT. Amino acids: CASGKNPPGAGSPLHF.

The V gene is TRBV7-9, the J gene TRBJ2-7, with 14 bases matching TRBD2. Germline trimming cut 4 bases from V and 3 bases from J; bases unmatched to any gene: 8. Germline V CDR1 and CDR2: SEHNR, FQNEAQ (reference sequence). The CDR3 has 17 residues. CDR3 in DNA: TGTGCCAGCAGCTCGGGGACTAGCGGGAGAGGGATCTACGAGCAGTACTTC. Its protein product is CASSSGTSGRGIYEQYF.

A remark on this clonotype: As the CDR3 is not closed by the conserved phenylalanine or tryptophan, this likely results from a read error. The rearrangement joins TRBV6-2 or TRBV6-3 to TRBJ2-1; D tentatively fits TRBD1 or TRBD2 (6 bases each). The V end was cut by 2 bases, the J end by 5 bases, with 22 bases between. The CDR3 runs to 18 residues. The germline gives CDR1 MNHEY, CDR2 SVGEGT. CDR3 DNA: TGTGCCAGCAGTTACCCTTACGGAAGGCAGGGGAGGCACAATGAGCAGTTCCTC. Encoded protein: CASSYPYGRQGRHNEQFL.

This clonotype has only a few counts. This chain links TRBV20-1 with TRBJ2-1; 8 bases are a match to TRBD1. Germline CDR1 and CDR2: DFQATT and SNEGSKA (reference sequence). V was clipped by 6 bases and J by 4 bases; unmatched bases: 5. The CDR3 runs to 13 residues. The CDR3 sequence: CSASGGGYNEQFF. The CDR3 coding sequence is TGCAGTGCATCAGGGGGCGGTTACAATGAGCAGTTCTTC.

This clonotype was counted once. One end of the junction fails to match germline, which may point to a read error. The V call is TRBV14, the J call TRBJ2-1; the D is unclear. The CDR3 length is 15 residues. From germline, CDR1 is SGHDN and CDR2 FVKESK. The CDR3 coding sequence is TGTACCAGCAGCCCGGGTCTGCCATTTCACAATGAGCAGTTCTTC. Amino acids: CTSSPGLPFHNEQFF.

This clonotype was seen at least ten times. V gene TRBV5-6 combines with J gene TRBJ2-3, with TRBD2 matching over 12 bases. Germline loops: CDR1 SGHDT, CDR2 YYEEEE. This CDR3 is 15 amino acids long. Unmatched junction bases numbered 2, after V lost 4 bases and J lost 2 bases. This chain's CDR3 is CASSLAGGPTDTQYF. CDR3 in DNA: TGTGCCAGCAGCCTAGCGGGGGGGCCCACAGATACGCAGTATTTT.

This clonotype showed up many times. This chain connects TRBV27 to TRBJ1-3, with unresolved D. The V gene's germline CDR1 is MNHEY and CDR2 SMNVEV (reference sequence). This CDR3 has 15 amino acids. V shed 3 bases and J shed 0 bases, with 9 bases lying between them. The CDR3 reads CASSLTLSSGNTIYF. The CDR3 region has the DNA TGTGCCAGCAGTTTGACACTGAGCTCTGGAAACACCATATATTTT.

This clonotype was picked up many times. The CDR3 reads CASSYVSRGPNTGELFF. CDR3 nucleotides: TGTGCCAGCAGCTACGTTAGCCGGGGTCCGAACACCGGGGAGCTGTTTTTT. The gene calls are TRBV12-1 and TRBJ2-2. TRBV12-1 is given as a pseudogene. The CDR3 consists of 17 residues.

In its sample, this clonotype was seen once. A junction boundary mismatches the germline segment, possibly from a read error. The genes are TRBV20-1 and TRBJ1-3, with unresolved D. The germline V gene has CDR1 DFQATT and CDR2 SNEGSKA (reference sequence). The CDR3 has 18 amino acids. The CDR3 is CSARGLYLGGDSGSTIYF. In DNA, the CDR3 is TGCAGTGCTAGAGGCCTCTACCTGGGCGGAGACTCTGGAAGCACCATATATTTT.

This clonotype was seen repeatedly, ten times or more. The gene calls are TRBV5-5 and TRBJ1-4; D is undetermined. The germline V gene has CDR1 SGHKS and CDR2 YYEKEE (reference sequence). Trimming removed 7 bases at V and 7 bases at J, with 8 bases between. The CDR3 sequence is 11 residues long. The CDR3 bases are TGTGCCAGCCGCGGTGGTGAAAAACTGTTTTTT. Translation gives CASRGGEKLFF.

The chain recombines TRBV19 with TRBJ2-5; D may be TRBD2 (5 bases). Trimming took off 5 bases at V and 2 bases at J, with 18 bases between the two ends. Germline V gives CDR1 LNHDA, CDR2 SQIVND (reference sequence). This CDR3 is 16 amino acids long. For the CDR3, the DNA is TGTGCCAGTAGTCCGTTGGGAGCAGCCACTCAAGAGACCCAGTACTTC. Its translation: CASSPLGAATQETQYF.

This clonotype has more than one count but fewer than ten. The chain employs TRBV5-1 and TRBJ1-3, with 8 bases aligning to TRBD1. There are 16 residues in the CDR3. V was pared by 4 bases and J by 2 bases, with 8 bases of the junction left unmatched. CDR1 is SGHRS and CDR2 is YFSETQ in the germline V gene. CDR3 coding DNA: TGCGCCAGCAGCCACGACATGACAGGGGCTGGAAACACCATATATTTT. Its translation: CASSHDMTGAGNTIYF. Complete variable domain (other parts from reference TRBV5-1 and TRBJ1-3): KAGVTQTPRYLIKTRGQQVTLSCSPISGHRSVSWYQQTPGQGLQFLFEYFSETQRNKGNFPGRFSGRQFSNSRSEMNVSTLELGDSALYLCASSHDMTGAGNTIYFGEGSWLTVV.

J is TRBJ1-1 and V is TRBV13; D is possibly TRBD1 (5 bases). The germline CDR1 and CDR2 sequences are PRHDT and FYEKMQ (reference sequence). Trimming removed 6 bases from V and 6 bases from J, with 26 bases in between. The CDR3 runs 17 residues. The CDR3 region has the DNA TGTGCCAGCAGAGGATTACCGGGACTGGGGAGCAACGCTGAAGCTTTCTTT. Its translation is CASRGLPGLGSNAEAFF.

The rearrangement uses TRBV24-1 and TRBJ2-1; no clear D. V was pared by 4 bases and J by 5 bases, with 2 bases between. There are 11 residues in the CDR3. Germline CDR1 KGHDR, CDR2 SFDVKD. CDR3 amino acids: CATSEDNEQFF. The CDR3 nucleotides are TGTGCCACCAGTGAAGACAATGAGCAGTTCTTC.

This clonotype was counted ten times or more. This chain connects TRBV7-6 to TRBJ2-3; possibly TRBD2 for D (6 bases). CDR1 is SGHVS and CDR2 is FNYEAQ in the germline V gene. The CDR3 totals 14 residues. The V gene lost 5 bases and the J gene lost 4 bases, with 13 bases spanning the gap. The CDR3 here is CASSGREFPDTQYF. DNA of the CDR3: TGTGCCAGCAGCGGACGGGAGTTCCCAGATACGCAGTATTTT.